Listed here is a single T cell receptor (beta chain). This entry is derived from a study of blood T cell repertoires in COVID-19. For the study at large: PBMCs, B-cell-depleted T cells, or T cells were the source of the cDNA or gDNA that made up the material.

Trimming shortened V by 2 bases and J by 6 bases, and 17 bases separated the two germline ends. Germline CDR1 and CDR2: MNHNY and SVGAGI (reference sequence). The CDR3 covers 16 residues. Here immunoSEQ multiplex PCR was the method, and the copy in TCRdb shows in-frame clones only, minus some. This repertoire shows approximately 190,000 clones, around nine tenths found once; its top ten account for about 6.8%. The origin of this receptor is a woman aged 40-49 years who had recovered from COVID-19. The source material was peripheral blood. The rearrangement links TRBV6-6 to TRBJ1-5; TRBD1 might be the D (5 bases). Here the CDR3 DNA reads TGTGCCAGCAGTTACGGGGGGGAGCAGGGCGGTCAGCCCCAGCATTTT. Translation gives CASSYGGEQGGQPQHF.